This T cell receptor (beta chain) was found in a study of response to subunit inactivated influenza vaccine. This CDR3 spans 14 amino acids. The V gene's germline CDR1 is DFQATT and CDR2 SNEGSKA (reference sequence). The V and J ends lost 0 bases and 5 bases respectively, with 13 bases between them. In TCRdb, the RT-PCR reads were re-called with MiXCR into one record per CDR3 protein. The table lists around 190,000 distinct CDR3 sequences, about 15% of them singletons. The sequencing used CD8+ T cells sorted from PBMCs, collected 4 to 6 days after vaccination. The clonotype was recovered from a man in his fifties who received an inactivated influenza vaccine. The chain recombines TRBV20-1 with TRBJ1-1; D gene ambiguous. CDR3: CSARDVEGGTEAFF. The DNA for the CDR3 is TGCAGTGCTAGAGATGTCGAGGGAGGAACTGAAGCTTTCTTT.